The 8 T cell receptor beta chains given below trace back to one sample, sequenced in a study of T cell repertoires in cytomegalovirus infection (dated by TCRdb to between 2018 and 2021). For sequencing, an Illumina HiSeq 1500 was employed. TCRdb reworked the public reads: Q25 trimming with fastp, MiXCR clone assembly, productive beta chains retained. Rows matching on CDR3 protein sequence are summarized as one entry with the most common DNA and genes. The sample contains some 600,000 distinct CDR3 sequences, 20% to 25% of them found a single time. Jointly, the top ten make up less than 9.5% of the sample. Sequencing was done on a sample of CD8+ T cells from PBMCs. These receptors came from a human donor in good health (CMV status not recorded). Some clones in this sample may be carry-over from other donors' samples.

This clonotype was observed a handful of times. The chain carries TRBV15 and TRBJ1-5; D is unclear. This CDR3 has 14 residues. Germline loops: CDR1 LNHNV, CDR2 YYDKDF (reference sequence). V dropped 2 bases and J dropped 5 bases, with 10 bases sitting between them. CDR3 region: CATSRKGMDQPQHF. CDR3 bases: TGTGCCACCAGCAGAAAGGGAATGGATCAGCCCCAGCATTTT.

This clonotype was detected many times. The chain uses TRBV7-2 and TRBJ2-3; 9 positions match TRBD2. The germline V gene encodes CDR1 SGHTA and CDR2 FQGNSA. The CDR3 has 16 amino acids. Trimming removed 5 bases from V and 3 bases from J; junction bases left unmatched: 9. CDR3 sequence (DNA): TGTGCCAGCAGCGTTTTTAGCGGGGGCCCTACAGATACGCAGTATTTT. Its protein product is CASSVFSGGPTDTQYF. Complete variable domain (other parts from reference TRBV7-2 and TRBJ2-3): GAGVSQSPSNKVTEKGKDVELRCDPISGHTALYWYRQSLGQGLEFLIYFQGNSAPDKSGLPSDRFSAERTGGSVSTLTIQRTQQEDSAVYLCASSVFSGGPTDTQYFGPGTRLTVL.

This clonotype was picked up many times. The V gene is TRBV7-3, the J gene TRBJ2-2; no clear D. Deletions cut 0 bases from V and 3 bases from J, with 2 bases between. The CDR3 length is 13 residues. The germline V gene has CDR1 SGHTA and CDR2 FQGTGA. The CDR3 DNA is TGTGCCAGCAGCTTAACGTACACCGGGGAGCTGTTTTTT. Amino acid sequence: CASSLTYTGELFF.

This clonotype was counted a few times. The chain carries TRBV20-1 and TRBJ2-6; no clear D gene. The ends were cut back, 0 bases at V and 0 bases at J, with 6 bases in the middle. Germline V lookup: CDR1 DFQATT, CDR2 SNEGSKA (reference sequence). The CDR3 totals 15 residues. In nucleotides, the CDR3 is TGCAGTGCTAGAGATGGAGACTCTGGGGCCAACGTCCTGACTTTC. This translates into CSARDGDSGANVLTF.

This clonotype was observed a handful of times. CDR3 sequence reads: CASSPVGQGGYEQYF. CDR3 DNA sequence: TGTGCCAGCAGCCCTGTGGGACAGGGGGGCTACGAGCAGTACTTC. The chain carries TRBV6-6 and TRBJ2-7; 11 positions match TRBD1. V trimming: 6 bases; J trimming: 3 bases; junction bases outside the gene matches: 7. In germline, CDR1 is MNHNY, CDR2 SVGAGI (reference sequence). The CDR3 loop spans 15 amino acids.

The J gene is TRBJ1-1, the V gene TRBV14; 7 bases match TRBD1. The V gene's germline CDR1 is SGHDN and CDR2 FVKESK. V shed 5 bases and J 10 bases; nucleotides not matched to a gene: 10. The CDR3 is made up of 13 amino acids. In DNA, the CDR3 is TGTGCCAGCAGCACCGGACAGGCTTTGGGAGCTTTCTTT. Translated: CASSTGQALGAFF.

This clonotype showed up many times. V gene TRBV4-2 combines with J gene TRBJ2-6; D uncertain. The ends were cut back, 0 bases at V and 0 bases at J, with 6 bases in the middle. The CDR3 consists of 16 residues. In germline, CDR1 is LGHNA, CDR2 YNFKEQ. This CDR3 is CASSQDIGSGANVLTF. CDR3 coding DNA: TGTGCCAGCAGCCAAGATATCGGCTCTGGGGCCAACGTCCTGACTTTC.

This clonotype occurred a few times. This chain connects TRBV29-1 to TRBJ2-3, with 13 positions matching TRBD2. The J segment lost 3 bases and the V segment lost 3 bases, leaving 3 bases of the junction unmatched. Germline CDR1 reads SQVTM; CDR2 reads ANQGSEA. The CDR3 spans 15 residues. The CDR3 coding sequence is TGCAGCGTTGACGCGGGACTAGCGGGGACAGATACGCAGTATTTT. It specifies CSVDAGLAGTDTQYF.